The entry below gives a single T cell receptor beta chain sequence along with its context. What it recognizes is unknown. From the RT-PCR reads, TCRdb called clonotypes with MiXCR, one entry per CDR3 protein. The sample consists of about 530,000 distinct CDR3 sequences, over 9.5% of them appearing once. CDR3 length: 18 residues. Trimming cost V 11 bases and J 1 base, with 27 bases left between them. The entry originates in a study of response to subunit inactivated influenza vaccine. Study results and limitations: Authors proposed each seasonal influenza vaccination draws in few new T cells.

Material: PBMCs from blood, obtained on the day of vaccination. This TCR came from a man between 45 and 60 years old who received an inactivated influenza vaccine. V is TRBV12-3 or TRBV12-4 and J is TRBJ2-1; D may be TRBD1 or TRBD2 (6 bases each). CDR3 in DNA: TGTGCCTTCTGTCCGCGGGACACTGTACGCTTATCCTACAATGAGCAGTTCTTC. Amino acid sequence: CAFCPRDTVRLSYNEQFF.